The entry below describes one TCR beta chain. Its target is not known. The data derive from a study of graft-versus-host responses after intestinal transplantation. Overall study context: Isolated intestinal, liver-intestinal, or multivisceral transplants were what recipients had. Anti-thymocyte globulin was used for induction in all recipients, who then took tacrolimus and steroids for approximately 3 years. General study findings and limits: Early after transplant, HvG declines were associated with peak levels of circulating GvH clones.

Germline V gene sequence: CDR1 SGHTA, CDR2 FQGNSA. With 3 bases clipped from V and 4 bases from J, the junction kept 4 bases outside the gene matches. The CDR3 runs 14 residues. The data were produced by immunoSEQ multiplex PCR, yet TCRdb's version contains in-frame clones alone and is incomplete. Of about 8,000 clones listed, approximately 70% are singletons. Graft tissue processing released intraepithelial and lamina propria lymphocytes. This chain links TRBV7-2 with TRBJ2-7; 9 nucleotides line up with TRBD1. The clonotype originates from a human patient who received an intestinal transplant, so some T cells may come from the graft donor. The sequenced sample was ileum tissue, obtained less than 470 days after transplant. CDR3 sequence (DNA): TGTGCCAGCAGCTTTGGACAGGGGACATACGAGCAGTACTTC. This codes for CASSFGQGTYEQYF.